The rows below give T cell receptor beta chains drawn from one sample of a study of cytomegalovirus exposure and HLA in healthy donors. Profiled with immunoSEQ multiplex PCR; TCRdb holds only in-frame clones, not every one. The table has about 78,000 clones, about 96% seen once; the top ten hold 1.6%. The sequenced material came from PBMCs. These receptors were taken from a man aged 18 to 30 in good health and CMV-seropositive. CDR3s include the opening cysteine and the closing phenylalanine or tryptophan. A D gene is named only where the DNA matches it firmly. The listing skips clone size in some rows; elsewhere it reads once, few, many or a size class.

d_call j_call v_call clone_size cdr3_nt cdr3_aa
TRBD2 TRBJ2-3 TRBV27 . TGTGCCAGCAGTTTTATGGAACCGGGACTAGCGCGAACTAGCACAGATACGCAGTATTTT CASSFMEPGLARTSTDTQYF
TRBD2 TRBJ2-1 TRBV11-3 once TGTGCCAGCAGCTTAGATCGGGGGGATGAGCAGTTCTTC CASSLDRGDEQFF
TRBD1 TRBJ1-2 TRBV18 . TGTGCCAGCTCTTCTCGACAGGGAAGACTCTATGGCTACACCTTC CASSSRQGRLYGYTF
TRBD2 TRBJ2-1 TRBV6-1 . TGTGCCAGCAGTGAACTAGCGGGGGACCCGCCTTACAATGAGCAGTTCTTC CASSELAGDPPYNEQFF
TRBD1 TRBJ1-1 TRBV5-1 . TGCGCCAGCAGCTTGGCCCCGACAGGGCACATGAACACTGAAGCTTTCTTT CASSLAPTGHMNTEAFF
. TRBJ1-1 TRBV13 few TGTGCCAGCAGCTCGTCCCCGGGCGCAGGGATGAACACTGAAGCTTTCTTT CASSSSPGAGMNTEAFF
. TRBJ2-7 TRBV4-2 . TGTGCCAGCAGCCAAGATCGTATTTCCTACGAGCAGTACTTC CASSQDRISYEQYF
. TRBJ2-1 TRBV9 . TGTGCCAGCAGCGTCTCCGGGACTGGCTACAATGAGCAGTTCTTC CASSVSGTGYNEQFF
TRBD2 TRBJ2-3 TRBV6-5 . TGTGCCAGCAGTTACCTAGCGGGAGTGTCAGATACGCAGTATTTT CASSYLAGVSDTQYF
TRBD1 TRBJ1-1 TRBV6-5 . TGTGCCAGCAGGGGACAGGGAGGGGGGAACACTGAAGCTTTCTTT CASRGQGGGNTEAFF
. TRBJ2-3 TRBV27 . TGTGCCAGCAGTTTATCATCCGGGATCGGAGATACGCAGTATTTT CASSLSSGIGDTQYF
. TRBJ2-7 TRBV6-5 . TGTGCCAGCGGTACAGGCCGATACGAGCAGTACTTC CASGTGRYEQYF
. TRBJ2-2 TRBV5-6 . TGTGCCAGCAGCCCTCGAAGCGCAGTCGGGGAGCTGTTTTTT CASSPRSAVGELFF
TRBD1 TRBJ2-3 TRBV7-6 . TGTGCCAGCAGCGGGACAGGTTTCACAGATACGCAGTATTTT CASSGTGFTDTQYF
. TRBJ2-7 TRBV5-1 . TGCGCCAGCAGCACGGACAGAGTTTCGGTCGAGCAGTACTTC CASSTDRVSVEQYF
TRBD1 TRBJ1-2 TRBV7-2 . TGTGCCAGCAGCCCCGGACAGGGGGCACATGGCTACACCTTC CASSPGQGAHGYTF
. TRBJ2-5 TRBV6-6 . TGTGCCAGCAGTTACTCCTTGGAGGGGACCCAGTACTTC CASSYSLEGTQYF
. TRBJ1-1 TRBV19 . TGTGCCAGTAGTAAATCACGCATGGCGAACACTGAAGCTTTCTTT CASSKSRMANTEAFF
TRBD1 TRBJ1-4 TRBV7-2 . TGTGCCAGCAGCCAGACAGGGTCGGGGGAAAAACTGTTTTTT CASSQTGSGEKLFF
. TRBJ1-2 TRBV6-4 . TGTGCCAGCAGTGAAGACAATAACTATGGCTACACCTTC CASSEDNNYGYTF
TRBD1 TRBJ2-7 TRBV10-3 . TGTGCCACAGGTACAATACAGGGGGCGCGGAACGAGCAGTACTTC CATGTIQGARNEQYF
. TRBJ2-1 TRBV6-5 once TGTGCCAGCAGTTACGGCGGCACCAATGAGCAGTTCTTC CASSYGGTNEQFF
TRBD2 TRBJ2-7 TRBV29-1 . TGCAGCGTTGACCAGGGAGGGACTAGCGGGAGGGACGAGCAGTACTTC CSVDQGGTSGRDEQYF
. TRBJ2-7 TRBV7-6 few TGTGCCAGCAGCTTAGACACGTCCCCCGGGAGCGAGCAGTACTTC CASSLDTSPGSEQYF
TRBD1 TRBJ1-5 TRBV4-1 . TGCGCCAGCAGCCAAGGACAGGGCGGGTTTAAGTCTCAGCCCCAGCATTTT CASSQGQGGFKSQPQHF
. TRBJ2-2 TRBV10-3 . TGTGCCATCAGTGTGGGGCTAGCGAACACCGGGGAGCTGTTTTTT CAISVGLANTGELFF
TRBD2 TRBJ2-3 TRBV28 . TGTGCCAGCACCGCGGGGGGTGTCACAGATACGCAGTATTTT CASTAGGVTDTQYF
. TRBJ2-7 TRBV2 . TGTGCCAGCAGTGCCCAGGGGAGCTCCTACGAGCAGTACTTC CASSAQGSSYEQYF
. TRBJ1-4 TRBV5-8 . TGTGCCAGCAGCCGACGGACGGGGGGGCGGGACGAAAAACTGTTTTTT CASSRRTGGRDEKLFF
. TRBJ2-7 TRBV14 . TGTGCCAGCAGCCAAGAAATAGGAACAATCAAGGGGTTGTACTTC CASSQEIGTIKGLYF
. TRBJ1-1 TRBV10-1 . TGCGCCAGCAGTGCTGGGGGGACTGAAGCTTTCTTT CASSAGGTEAFF
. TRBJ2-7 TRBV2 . TGTGCCAGCAGTTCTACCTACGAGCAGTACTTC CASSSTYEQYF
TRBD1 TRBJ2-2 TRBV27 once TGTGCCAGCAGTGTACAGGGGGCGGATGGATCCGGGGAGCTGTTTTTT CASSVQGADGSGELFF
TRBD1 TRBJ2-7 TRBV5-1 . TGCGCCAGCAGCATCCGGACAGGCCCCTACGAGCAGTACTTC CASSIRTGPYEQYF
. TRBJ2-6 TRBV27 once TGTGCCAGCAGTTTAGCGGGTGGTGGGGCCAACGTCCTGACTTTC CASSLAGGGANVLTF
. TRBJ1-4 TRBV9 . TGTGCCAGCAGCGTAGCCGGGGTACGAGATGAAAAACTGTTTTTT CASSVAGVRDEKLFF
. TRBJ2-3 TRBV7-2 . TGTGCCAGCAGCTTATCGAGGGATTTAATCACAGATACGCAGTATTTT CASSLSRDLITDTQYF
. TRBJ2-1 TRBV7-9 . TGTGCCAGCAGGAGACAGACGGGTGAGCAGTTCTTC CASRRQTGEQFF
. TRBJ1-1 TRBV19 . TGTGCCAGTAGCCTGGGCAGGGCCCAAGCTTTCTTT CASSLGRAQAFF
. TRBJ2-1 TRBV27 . TGTGCCAGCAGTTTGGAACAGTCCAATGAGCAGTTCTTC CASSLEQSNEQFF
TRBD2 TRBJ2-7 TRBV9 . TGTGCCAGCAGTCGCTCCGGGGGAGGGAGCCCTAGCTCCTACGAGCAGTACTTC CASSRSGGGSPSSYEQYF
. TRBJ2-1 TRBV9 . TGTGCCAGCAGCGCGGACTTCGACAATGAGCAGTTCTTC CASSADFDNEQFF
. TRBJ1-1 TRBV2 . TGTGCCAGCAGGCCAGGGATGAACACTGAAGCTTTCTTT CASRPGMNTEAFF
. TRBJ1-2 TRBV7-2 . TGTGCCAGCAGCCCCGGTACTGCCTATGGCTACACCTTC CASSPGTAYGYTF
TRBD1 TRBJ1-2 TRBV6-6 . TGTGCCAGCAGTTCCGGGACAGGCGCTAACTATGGCTACACCTTC CASSSGTGANYGYTF
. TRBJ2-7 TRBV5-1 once TGCGCCAGCAGCTTGACTAGCGAGCAGTACTTC CASSLTSEQYF
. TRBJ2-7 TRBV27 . TGTGCCAGCACCCCGTTTTCAGTAGCCCGTGACGAGCAGTACTTC CASTPFSVARDEQYF
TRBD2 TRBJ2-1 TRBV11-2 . TGTGCCAGCAGCTTACCCACTAGCGGACCCTACAATGAGCAGTTCTTC CASSLPTSGPYNEQFF
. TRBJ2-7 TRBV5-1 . TGCGCCAGCAGATTTGACTACGAGCAGTACTTC CASRFDYEQYF
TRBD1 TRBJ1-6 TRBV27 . TGTGCCAGCAGTTCCCGGGACAGGGCTTTCACCCTCCACTTT CASSSRDRAFTLHF